This T cell receptor (beta chain) was identified during a study of cytotoxic CD8 clonotypes in ibrutinib-treated CLL. Study overall: Researchers reported over 9 relapsed/refractory and fewer than 16 treatment-naive patients, around 17 of them IGHV unmutated.

Generated by immunoSEQ multiplex PCR, the TCRdb table keeps only in-frame clones and is missing some. The sample includes some 160,000 clones, about four fifths of them seen just once. Overall study findings and caveats: Before falling back toward baseline at progression, clonality had risen at the time of ibrutinib response. Sampling times, which were not matched between the groups, differed between sustained-remission patients and progressing patients.

For this clone: Its antigen remains unidentified.

Sequences were derived from PBMCs, sampled after 12 months of ibrutinib treatment. The receptor was isolated from a human donor with chronic lymphocytic leukemia.

DNA of the CDR3: TGCGCCAGCAGCCAAGATTGGTACTCTGGGGCCAACGTCCTGACTTTC. It codes for CASSQDWYSGANVLTF. The rearrangement uses TRBV4-3 and TRBJ2-6; no reliable D call. Germline assignment: CDR1 LGHNA and CDR2 YSLEER. V was pared by 0 bases and J by 0 bases, with 6 bases between. The CDR3 has 16 amino acids.